The clone carrying this T cell receptor beta chain was detected a few times. The germline CDR1 and CDR2 sequences are SNHLY and FYNNEI. V was pared by 5 bases and J by 2 bases, with 7 bases between. The CDR3 is 13 residues long. The data are from a study of blood T cell repertoires in COVID-19. Study-wide background: PBMCs, B-cell-depleted T cells, or T cells provided the cDNA or gDNA that made up the material.

Assay: immunoSEQ multiplex PCR; the TCRdb copy retains only in-frame clones and omits some. The repertoire holds 250,000 to 300,000 clones, around 89% seen once, with just under 7% in the top ten. The gene calls are TRBV2 and TRBJ1-3; D gene ambiguous. This receptor was identified in a woman aged 25 to 45 who had recovered from COVID-19. Material: peripheral blood. CDR3 coding DNA: TGTGCCAGCAGTCAGCAGGCTGGAAACACCATATATTTT. Encoded protein: CASSQQAGNTIYF.